These 15 T cell receptor beta chains were all obtained from the same sample, sequenced in a study of molecular identifiers for immune sequencing clone quantification. TCRdb passed the PCR reads through MiXCR, listing each CDR3 protein once. The sample includes 50,000 to 65,000 distinct CDR3 sequences, 20% to 25% of them seen just once. Sequencing input: naive CD8+ T cells from blood, with Jurkat cell RNA spiked in. Subset noted: FACS-sorted CD8+CD4-CCR7+CD45RA+ naive T cells. These receptors came from a human donor in good health. Some libraries in this study had Jurkat cell RNA spiked in.

The sample holds one count of this clonotype. Relative to the germline gene, one junction end is altered; a read error may explain this. The V and J genes are TRBV11-2 and TRBJ2-5; D not certain. Germline CDR1 is SGHAT and CDR2 is FQNNGV. This CDR3 comprises 11 residues. This CDR3 reads CASSFGETPYF. In DNA, the CDR3 is TGTGCCAGCAGCTTTGGGGAAACCCCGTACTTC.

This clonotype was seen many times. The rearrangement links TRBV29-1 to TRBJ2-3; 7 positions match TRBD1. Trimming at V came to 5 bases and at J to 2 bases, leaving 4 bases not matched to a gene. The germline CDR1 and CDR2 sequences are SQVTM and ANQGSEA. The CDR3 has 13 amino acids. The CDR3 loop is CSVRDRLTDTQYF. The CDR3 DNA follows: TGCAGCGTTAGGGACAGACTCACAGATACGCAGTATTTT.

This clonotype was seen repeatedly, ten times or more. This chain uses TRBV2 with TRBJ1-5, with 9 bases matching TRBD1. CDR1 and CDR2 from the germline V gene are SNHLY and FYNNEI. V was clipped by 6 bases and J by 2 bases; unmatched bases: 5. The CDR3 extends over 15 amino acids. This CDR3 is CASRRDREGNQPQHF. The CDR3 nucleotides read TGTGCCAGCAGGAGGGACAGGGAGGGCAATCAGCCCCAGCATTTT.

About this clonotype: This clone may be a read error of a much larger clone one base away. The rearrangement links TRBV5-3 to TRBJ1-1, with a tentative D call TRBD1 (6 bases). TRBV5-3 is an open reading frame, and its role is uncertain. V was clipped by 8 bases and J by 3 bases, with 20 bases between them. This CDR3 spans 15 amino acids. This chain's CDR3 is CASTPGGRRDTEAFF. DNA for the CDR3: TGTGCCAGCACCCCGGGGGGGCGTAGGGACACTGAAGCTTTCTTT.

This clonotype showed up many times. The chain has TRBV4-1 and TRBJ2-3; 12 bases map to TRBD2. The CDR3 has 16 residues. V shed 1 base and J 5 bases; nucleotides not matched to a gene: 4. CDR1 MGHRA and CDR2 YSYEKL come from the germline V gene. The CDR3 DNA sequence: TGCGCCAGCAGCCAAGTACCGGGACTAGCGGGAGATACGCAGTATTTT. Protein sequence: CASSQVPGLAGDTQYF.

With respect to this clonotype: A much larger clone differs by one base, so this may be a read error. The chain carries TRBV12-3 or TRBV12-4 and TRBJ1-5; D possibly corresponds to TRBD1 (6 bases). CDR3 length equals 12 residues. The V end lost 5 bases, the J end lost 6 bases, and 8 bases lay between the germline ends. CDR3 in DNA: TGTGCCAGCAGTCTGGACAGTCAGCCCCAGCATTTT. It translates to CASSLDSQPQHF.

This clonotype was observed many times. The genes are TRBV19 and TRBJ1-5, with 8 bases matching TRBD1. This CDR3 has 15 amino acids. Trimming cost V 1 base and J 2 bases; bases outside gene matches: 1. Germline-derived CDR1 and CDR2 are LNHDA and SQIVND (reference sequence). The chain's CDR3 is CASSIVTGGNQPQHF. The CDR3 DNA is TGTGCCAGTAGTATAGTGACAGGGGGCAATCAGCCCCAGCATTTT.

This clonotype has a count of ten or more. The genes are TRBV4-3 and TRBJ2-1; TRBD1 is a possible D gene (6 bases). Per the germline V gene, CDR1 is LGHNA and CDR2 is YSLEER. This CDR3 spans 16 amino acids. V lost 0 bases and J lost 5, with 14 bases in between. The CDR3 sequence is CASSQENRVSHNEQFF. The CDR3 coding sequence is TGCGCCAGCAGCCAAGAAAACAGGGTATCTCACAATGAGCAGTTCTTC.

This clonotype came up many times. This chain joins TRBV20-1 and TRBJ2-7; 10 positions agree with TRBD2. CDR1 and CDR2 from the germline V gene are DFQATT and SNEGSKA (reference sequence). The J segment lost 4 bases and the V segment lost 5 bases, leaving 17 bases of the junction unmatched. The CDR3 runs 17 residues. CDR3 in DNA: TGCAGTGCTGGGAGGAAGCGGGGGGGCGGATATTCGTACGAGCAGTACTTC. Protein: CSAGRKRGGGYSYEQYF.

As regards this clonotype: A much larger clone differs from this one at a single base, so this may be a read error. The conserved phenylalanine or tryptophan normally closing the CDR3 is absent here, so this likely arose from a read error. The rearrangement links TRBV6-5 to TRBJ2-6; 9 bases match TRBD1. The length of the CDR3 is 17 residues. Per the germline V gene, CDR1 is MNHEY and CDR2 is SVGAGI. DNA for the CDR3: TGTGCCAGCAGTTACTCGTCTTTGGAGACAGGGGGCAACGTCCTGACTATC. This translates into CASSYSSLETGGNVLTI.

The chain employs TRBV6-2 or TRBV6-3 and TRBJ2-7, with D maybe TRBD1 (6 bases). The length of the CDR3 is 16 residues. The ends were cut back, 5 bases at V and 4 bases at J, with 21 bases in the middle. The germline gives CDR1 MNHEY, CDR2 SVGEGT. CDR3: CASSITGTKQRYEQYF. The CDR3 region has the DNA TGTGCCAGCAGTATAACCGGGACAAAGCAGCGTTACGAGCAGTACTTC.

Details on this clonotype: A much bigger clone sits one base away, suggesting this may be a read error. The chain uses TRBV6-5 and TRBJ1-1, with D unresolved. The CDR3 is 14 residues long. CDR1 is MNHEY, CDR2 SVGAGI, per germline. CDR3 in DNA: TGTGCCGGCAGTTACTCGGGAGGTAACACTGAAGCTTTCTTT. Translating it yields CAGSYSGGNTEAFF.

A note on this clonotype: A much larger clone differs from this one at a single base, so this may be a read error. The gene calls are TRBV6-2 or TRBV6-3 and TRBJ2-7; D is undetermined. CDR3 size: 14 residues. In germline, CDR1 is MNHEY, CDR2 SVGEGT. CDR3 region: CASKIWTGPYEQCF. CDR3 coding DNA: TGTGCCAGCAAGATTTGGACGGGTCCCTACGAGCAGTGCTTC.

This clonotype was seen a few times. This chain connects TRBV5-4 to TRBJ2-7; D not resolved. The CDR3 totals 14 residues. Germline CDR1 SGHNT, CDR2 YYREEE (reference sequence). Trimming pared 0 bases from V and 0 bases from J, leaving 7 bases between. Written as DNA, the CDR3 is TGTGCCAGCAGCTTGGTGGGGAACTCCTACGAGCAGTACTTC. This sequence encodes CASSLVGNSYEQYF.

In its sample, this clonotype was seen many times. J is TRBJ1-4 and V is TRBV19; tentative D call: TRBD1 (5 bases). V shed 5 bases and J shed 0 bases, with 16 bases lying between them. Germline lookup yields CDR1 LNHDA and CDR2 SQIVND (reference sequence). This CDR3 has 17 amino acids. The CDR3 DNA is TGTGCCAGTAGTTCCAATGATGAGGGACCAACTAATGAAAAACTGTTTTTT. This codes for CASSSNDEGPTNEKLFF.